Following are 4 T cell receptor beta chains from one sample sequenced in a study of T cells after posttransplantation cyclophosphamide (dated by TCRdb to 2015 to 2016). According to the study, the label for this sample's treatment or condition signals: high-dose cyclophosphamide on days +3 and +4 as single-agent GVHD prophylaxis. For conditioning, the PTCy patients got busulfan and fludarabine, then a related or unrelated marrow graft, followed by cyclophosphamide on days +3 and +4. Library construction relied on the immunoSEQ multiplex PCR assay. The table was pulled from immuneACCESS by TCRdb, which kept in-frame rearrangements only. Such tables lose some clones; where checked, under half of the loss comes from unresolved V genes, and the rest has no known cause. The sample records about 5,000 clones, less than 80% of which are singletons. The ten top clones hold less than 40% of the sample. Sequenced material: PBMCs, taken after allogeneic stem cell transplant with posttransplant cyclophosphamide. All receptors derive from a male patient aged 55-69 years who received an allogeneic stem cell transplant from an unrelated donor, was CMV-positive, and had no GVHD. Some T cells may be donor cells from the graft after a transplant.

The V and J genes are TRBV7-6 and TRBJ2-3; 7 positions match TRBD2. The V segment lost 1 base and the J segment 6 bases; nucleotides outside the gene matches: 10. The CDR3 contains 16 residues. Germline CDR1 and CDR2: SGHVS and FNYEAQ. This chain's CDR3 is CASSLGLAVPLDTQYF. The CDR3, as DNA: TGTGCCAGCAGCTTAGGGCTAGCGGTCCCCTTGGATACGCAGTATTTT.

In its sample, this clone was seen once. This rearrangement joins TRBV6-1 to TRBJ2-2, with 8 bases identical to TRBD2. The germline V gene encodes CDR1 MNHNS and CDR2 SASEGT. V shed 4 bases and J 0 bases; nucleotides not matched to a gene: 4. The CDR3 spans 16 residues. CDR3 sequence reads: CASSARGGANTGELFF. The CDR3 coding sequence is TGTGCCAGCAGTGCCCGGGGGGGGGCGAACACCGGGGAGCTGTTTTTT.

The chain couples TRBV7-7 to TRBJ2-7; 8 positions match TRBD1. The CDR3 length is 13 residues. V lost 5 bases and J lost 3; bases outside the gene matches: 3. Germline values: CDR1 SSHAT, CDR2 FNYEAQ (reference sequence). The CDR3 protein is CASSRGQGYEQYF. In DNA, the CDR3 is TGTGCCAGCAGCCGAGGACAGGGCTACGAGCAGTACTTC.

This clone occurred a few times. The chain employs TRBV2 and TRBJ1-4; no clear D. CDR1 and CDR2 (germline): SNHLY, FYNNEI. Trimming removed 2 bases at V and 2 bases at J, with 12 bases between. CDR3 size: 16 residues. CDR3 bases: TGTGCCAGCAGTGAACCCAGGCCCGTGACTAATGAAAAACTGTTTTTT. Its translation is CASSEPRPVTNEKLFF.